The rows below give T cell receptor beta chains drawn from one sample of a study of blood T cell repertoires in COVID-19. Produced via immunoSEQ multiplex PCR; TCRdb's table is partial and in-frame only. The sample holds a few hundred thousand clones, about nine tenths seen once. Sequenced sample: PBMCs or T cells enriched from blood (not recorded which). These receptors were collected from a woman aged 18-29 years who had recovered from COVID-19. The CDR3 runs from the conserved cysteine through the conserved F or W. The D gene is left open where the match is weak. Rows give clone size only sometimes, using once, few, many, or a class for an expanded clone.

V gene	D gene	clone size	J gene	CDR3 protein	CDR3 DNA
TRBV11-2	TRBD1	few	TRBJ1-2	CASRKPGQSYGYTF	TGTGCCAGCAGGAAACCGGGACAGAGCTATGGCTACACCTTC
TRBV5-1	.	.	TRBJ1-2	CASSLDSNYGYTF	TGCGCCAGCAGCTTGGACAGCAACTATGGCTACACCTTC
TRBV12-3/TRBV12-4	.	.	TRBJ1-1	CASSSRNTEAFF	TGTGCCAGCAGTTCGAGGAACACTGAAGCTTTCTTT
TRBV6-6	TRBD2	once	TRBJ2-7	CASRAGLGYEQYF	TGTGCCAGCAGAGCGGGACTCGGCTACGAGCAGTACTTC
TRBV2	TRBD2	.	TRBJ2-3	CASSESIRNSGRTDTQYF	TGTGCCAGCAGTGAAAGCATTCGGAATAGCGGGAGAACAGATACGCAGTATTTT
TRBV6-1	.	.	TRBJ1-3	CASSDVGGNTIYF	TGTGCCAGCAGTGATGTGGGCGGAAACACCATATATTTT
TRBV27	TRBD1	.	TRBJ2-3	CASSAGDRVYKADTQYF	TGTGCCAGCAGTGCCGGGGACAGGGTGTATAAGGCAGATACGCAGTATTTT
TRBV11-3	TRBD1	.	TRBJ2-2	CASSARTGEFTGELFF	TGTGCCAGCAGCGCCCGGACAGGGGAGTTCACCGGGGAGCTGTTTTTT
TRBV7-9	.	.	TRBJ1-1	CASSKQGYEAFF	TGTGCCAGCAGCAAACAGGGTTATGAAGCTTTCTTT
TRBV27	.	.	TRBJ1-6	CASSQNRDSPLHF	TGTGCCAGCAGTCAAAACAGGGATTCACCCCTCCACTTT
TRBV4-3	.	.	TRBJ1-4	CASSQDQGGQSNEKLFF	TGCGCCAGCAGCCAAGATCAAGGCGGGCAATCTAATGAAAAACTGTTTTTT
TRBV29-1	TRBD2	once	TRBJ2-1	CSGLGLAGKNEQFF	TGCAGCGGCTTAGGACTAGCGGGAAAAAATGAGCAGTTCTTC
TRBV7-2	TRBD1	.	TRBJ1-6	CASSLDQGVSPLHF	TGTGCCAGCAGCTTGGACCAGGGGGTCTCACCCCTCCACTTT
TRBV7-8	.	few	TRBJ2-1	CASSLARWVAGNNEQFF	TGTGCCAGCAGCTTAGCGAGGTGGGTCGCGGGCAACAATGAGCAGTTCTTC
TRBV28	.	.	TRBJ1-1	CASSLPRESMNTEAFF	TGTGCCAGCAGTTTACCGCGGGAGTCCATGAACACTGAAGCTTTCTTT
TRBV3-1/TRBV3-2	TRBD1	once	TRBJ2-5	CASSQGTGGWETQYF	TGTGCCAGCAGCCAAGGGACAGGGGGCTGGGAGACCCAGTACTTC
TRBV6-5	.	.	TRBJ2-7	CASSYSSGSSYEQYF	TGTGCCAGCAGTTACTCGTCTGGGAGCTCCTACGAGCAGTACTTC
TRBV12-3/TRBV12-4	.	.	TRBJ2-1	CASSFVNEQFF	TGTGCCAGCAGTTTCGTCAATGAGCAGTTCTTC
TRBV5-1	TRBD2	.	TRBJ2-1	CASSLASGSSYNEQFF	TGCGCCAGCAGCTTGGCTAGCGGAAGCTCCTACAATGAGCAGTTCTTC
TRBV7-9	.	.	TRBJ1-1	CASSQSPRVLNTEAFF	TGTGCCAGCAGCCAGAGTCCCCGGGTGCTGAACACTGAAGCTTTCTTT
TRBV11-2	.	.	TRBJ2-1	CASSLLRAVYNEQFF	TGTGCCAGCAGCTTATTAAGAGCGGTCTACAATGAGCAGTTCTTC
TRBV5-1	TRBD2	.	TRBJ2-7	CASSLGLAGVYYEQYF	TGCGCCAGCAGCTTGGGACTAGCGGGAGTGTACTACGAGCAGTACTTC
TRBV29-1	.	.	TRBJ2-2	CSAGLRQGELFF	TGCAGCGCCGGCCTTCGACAGGGGGAGCTGTTTTTT